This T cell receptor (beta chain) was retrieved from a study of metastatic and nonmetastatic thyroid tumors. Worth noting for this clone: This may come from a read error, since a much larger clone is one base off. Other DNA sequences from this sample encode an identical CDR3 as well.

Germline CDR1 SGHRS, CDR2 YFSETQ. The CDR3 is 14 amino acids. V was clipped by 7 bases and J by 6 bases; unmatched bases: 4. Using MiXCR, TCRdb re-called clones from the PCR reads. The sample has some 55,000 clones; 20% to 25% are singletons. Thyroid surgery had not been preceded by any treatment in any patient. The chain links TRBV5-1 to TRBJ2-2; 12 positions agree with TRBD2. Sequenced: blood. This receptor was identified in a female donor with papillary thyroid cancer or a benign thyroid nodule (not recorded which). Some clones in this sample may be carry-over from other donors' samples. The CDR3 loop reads CASSGTSGSGELFF. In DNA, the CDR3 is TGCGCCAGCTCGGGGACTAGCGGGTCCGGGGAGCTGTTTTTT.